One and the same sample provided the 15 T cell receptor beta chains below, sequenced in a study of T cell clones after liver transplantation. The data were produced by immunoSEQ multiplex PCR, yet TCRdb's version contains in-frame clones alone and is incomplete. This table holds just under 60,000 clones, 70% found once. Here the sequenced sample was CD4+ T cells from blood, taken at the approximately 15-month timepoint. The receptor source for this set is a human patient who received a liver transplant. Part of the T cells may come from the graft donor.

V gene TRBV9 combines with J gene TRBJ2-2; a possible D gene is TRBD2 (5 bases). The CDR3 runs to 14 residues. Trimming removed 1 base at V and 4 bases at J, with 8 bases between. Germline V lookup: CDR1 SGDLS, CDR2 YYNGEE. CDR3 loop: CASSVSGSTGELFF. The CDR3 coding sequence is TGTGCCAGCAGCGTATCTGGGAGCACCGGGGAGCTGTTTTTT.

This clone was observed a few times. The CDR3 sequence: CASSFRGRSTEAFF. DNA of the CDR3: TGTGCCAGCAGCTTCAGGGGGCGTTCCACTGAAGCTTTCTTT. J is TRBJ1-1 and V is TRBV5-6; 8 positions agree with TRBD1. V lost 2 bases and J lost 4; bases outside the gene matches: 4. Germline CDR1 is SGHDT and CDR2 is YYEEEE. CDR3 length: 14 residues.

The chain couples TRBV5-1 to TRBJ2-2; TRBD1 aligns across 9 bases. With V trimmed by 2 bases and J by 7 bases, 9 bases remained unmatched. Germline CDR1 and CDR2: SGHRS and YFSETQ. The CDR3 length is 16 residues. CDR3 loop: CASSLAGTGLNGELFF. The CDR3 DNA follows: TGCGCCAGCAGCTTAGCCGGGACAGGGCTTAACGGGGAGCTGTTTTTT.

This chain links TRBV5-6 with TRBJ2-2; D uncertain. The CDR3 runs to 15 residues. Germline assignment: CDR1 SGHDT and CDR2 YYEEEE. Between the trimmed V and J ends, which lost 1 base and 0 bases, there was a span of 7 bases. Written as DNA, the CDR3 is TGTGCCAGCAGCTTGTGGCCGGCGAACACCGGGGAGCTGTTTTTT. This translates into CASSLWPANTGELFF. Supplemented by reference TRBV5-6 and TRBJ2-2, the full variable domain reads DAGVTQSPTHLIKTRGQQVTLRCSPKSGHDTVSWYQQALGQGPQFIFQYYEEEERQRGNFPDRFSGHQFPNYSSELNVNALLLGDSALYLCASSLWPANTGELFFGEGSRLTVL.

The chain carries TRBV28 and TRBJ1-2, with D possibly being TRBD1 (6 bases). The CDR3 is 13 residues long. CDR1 and CDR2 from the germline V gene are MDHEN and SYDVKM. The ends were cut back, 5 bases at V and 4 bases at J, with 11 bases in the middle. The CDR3 bases are TGTGCCAGCAGTCCGGGGGGGGCCTATGGCTACACCTTC. Residues: CASSPGGAYGYTF.

The V and J genes are TRBV29-1 and TRBJ1-6; 7 nucleotides align to TRBD1. Germline values: CDR1 SQVTM, CDR2 ANQGSEA. The V and J ends lost 4 bases and 6 bases, in that order; junction bases with no gene match: 6. This CDR3 spans 14 amino acids. CDR3 loop: CSVAAGDSNSPLHF. CDR3 in DNA: TGCAGCGTTGCGGCCGGGGACAGTAATTCACCCCTCCACTTT.

The gene calls are TRBV7-9 and TRBJ1-1; no clear D. The germline V and J ends were trimmed by 4 bases and 7 bases, with 10 bases remaining between them. Germline-derived CDR1 and CDR2 are SEHNR and FQNEAQ (reference sequence). The CDR3 is 12 amino acids. Here the CDR3 DNA reads TGTGCCAGCAGCTCCGCCGGCCATGAAGCTTTCTTT. Translation gives CASSSAGHEAFF.

Many counts were recorded for this clone. The chain is built from TRBV7-9 and TRBJ1-1; possible D gene TRBD1, 6 bases. CDR3 size: 14 residues. V was cut by 8 bases and J by 3 bases, with 16 bases left in between. Per the germline V gene, CDR1 is SEHNR and CDR2 is FQNEAQ (reference sequence). As DNA, the CDR3 is TGTGCCAGCGCCTCAGGAGGGGGAGACACTGAAGCTTTCTTT. The encoded protein is CASASGGGDTEAFF.

V and J are TRBV7-9 and TRBJ2-6; D gene unclear. Germline CDR1 reads SEHNR; CDR2 reads FQNEAQ (reference sequence). This CDR3 is built from 17 residues. The germline V and J ends were trimmed by 1 base and 4 bases, with 14 bases remaining between them. In nucleotides, the CDR3 is TGTGCCAGCAGCTTAGATGGGGTCAGAACCGGGGCCAACGTCCTGACTTTC. Its protein is CASSLDGVRTGANVLTF.

The CDR3 nucleotides are TGTGCCATCAGGGGGACAGCCATGAACACTGAAGCTTTCTTT. It translates to CAIRGTAMNTEAFF. The J gene is TRBJ1-1, the V gene TRBV10-3, with 7 bases that match TRBD1. Germline loops: CDR1 ENHRY, CDR2 SYGVKD. The J segment lost 0 bases and the V segment lost 6 bases, leaving 4 bases of the junction unmatched. This CDR3 comprises 14 residues.

The chain couples TRBV10-3 to TRBJ2-1; D perhaps matches TRBD2 (5 bases). This CDR3 is built from 11 residues. V lost 8 bases, J lost 8 bases, and 10 bases lay in between. Per the germline V gene, CDR1 is ENHRY and CDR2 is SYGVKD. This CDR3 is CAIASPDEQFF. CDR3 sequence (DNA): TGTGCCATCGCTAGCCCGGATGAGCAGTTCTTC.

The chain uses TRBV5-1 and TRBJ2-1; D gene ambiguous. CDR1 is SGHRS and CDR2 is YFSETQ in the germline V gene. The ends were cut back, 2 bases at V and 8 bases at J, with 8 bases in the middle. The length of the CDR3 is 12 residues. CDR3 amino acids: CASSFSGYEQFF. Here the CDR3 DNA reads TGCGCCAGCAGCTTTTCAGGATATGAGCAGTTCTTC.

This clone was observed a handful of times. V is TRBV6-5 and J is TRBJ1-3; 8 bases line up with TRBD1. The trim removed 6 bases at V and 2 bases at J, leaving 6 bases unmatched. Germline CDR1 is MNHEY and CDR2 is SVGAGI. The CDR3 is 15 residues long. In DNA, the CDR3 is TGTGCCAGCAGACTTAGGACAGGGACTGGAAACACCATATATTTT. Amino acid sequence: CASRLRTGTGNTIYF.

This rearrangement joins TRBV18 to TRBJ2-5; D might be TRBD1 (6 bases). Trimming shortened V by 0 bases and J by 7 bases, and 18 bases separated the two germline ends. The CDR3 extends over 16 amino acids. Germline V lookup: CDR1 KGHSH, CDR2 LQKENI. Here the CDR3 reads CASSPPAQGEMGTQYF. The CDR3 DNA reads as TGTGCCAGCTCACCACCGGCACAGGGAGAGATGGGGACCCAGTACTTC.

The chain is built from TRBV30 and TRBJ1-1; D perhaps matches TRBD1 (6 bases). The germline V gene has CDR1 GTSNPN and CDR2 SVGIG (reference sequence). The length of the CDR3 is 13 residues. Trimming cost V 7 bases and J 1 base, with 13 bases left between them. The CDR3 is CAFQGQSNTEAFF. As DNA, the CDR3 is TGTGCCTTTCAAGGACAGTCGAACACTGAAGCTTTCTTT.